A selection of T cell receptor beta chains follows, all from one sample in a study of cytomegalovirus exposure and HLA in healthy donors. The method was immunoSEQ multiplex PCR; TCRdb's version includes in-frame clones alone and lacks a portion of them. The sample lists under 200,000 clones; about 90% were seen once. Sequenced input: PBMCs. The receptors derive from a woman in her late teens or twenties in good health and CMV-seropositive. Both conserved end residues are part of each CDR3. D genes are given only for firm matches. Size is stated for part of the rows, as once, few or many counts, or as a class when the clone is expanded.

>TRBJ1-2|-|-|13|TRBV7-2
CASSHDRNYGYTF
TGTGCCAGCAGCCACGACAGAAACTATGGCTACACCTTC
>TRBJ1-5|-|TRBD1|16|TRBV4-1
CASSSIDRAINQPQHF
TGCGCCAGCAGCTCAATCGACAGGGCCATCAATCAGCCCCAGCATTTT
>TRBJ1-1|-|-|18|TRBV11-2
CASSFPVKGRNPNTEAFF
TGTGCCAGCAGCTTCCCCGTAAAAGGGAGGAACCCGAACACTGAAGCTTTCTTT
>TRBJ2-7|-|TRBD1|15|TRBV28
CASLSALSGGNEQYF
TGTGCCTCACTATCGGCTTTGTCAGGGGGCAACGAGCAGTACTTC
>TRBJ1-2|few|TRBD1|15|TRBV11-2
CASSARDRGNYGYTF
TGTGCCAGCAGCGCTCGGGACAGGGGTAACTATGGCTACACCTTC
>TRBJ1-6|-|-|15|TRBV7-8
CASRGERGSNSPLHF
TGTGCCAGCAGGGGTGAGCGGGGAAGTAATTCACCCCTCCACTTT
>TRBJ2-7|-|TRBD2|14|TRBV11-2
CASSLGGGGRLLYF
TGTGCCAGCAGCTTAGGGGGGGGAGGGCGGCTGCTGTACTTC
>TRBJ1-5|few|-|15|TRBV18
CASSPGRDTYQPQHF
TGTGCCAGCTCTCCAGGCCGGGACACATATCAGCCCCAGCATTTT
>TRBJ2-5|-|TRBD2|15|TRBV7-2
CASRRPGLAEETQYF
TGTGCCAGCAGGCGGCCGGGACTAGCGGAAGAGACCCAGTACTTC
>TRBJ2-7|-|TRBD1|16|TRBV6-6
CASSYSTGTGRYEQYF
TGTGCCAGCAGTTACTCTACCGGGACAGGGCGCTACGAGCAGTACTTC
>TRBJ2-3|-|TRBD2|21|TRBV19
CASSPIPRTSGEDFRTDTQYF
TGTGCCAGTAGTCCCATCCCCCGGACTAGCGGGGAGGACTTCCGCACAGATACGCAGTATTTT
>TRBJ1-1|-|-|16|TRBV4-1
CASSLPGGTAYTEAFF
TGCGCCAGCAGCCTACCGGGAGGGACGGCTTACACTGAAGCTTTCTTT
>TRBJ1-1|once|TRBD1|12|TRBV7-9
CASSLGTVEAFF
TGTGCCAGCAGCTTGGGGACAGTTGAAGCTTTCTTT
>TRBJ2-5|-|TRBD2|14|TRBV9
CASSPGLAGETQYF
TGTGCCAGCAGCCCCGGACTAGCGGGAGAGACCCAGTACTTC
>TRBJ1-5|-|-|15|TRBV28
CASRAPGQNNQPQHF
TGTGCCAGCAGAGCTCCGGGACAAAACAATCAGCCCCAGCATTTT
>TRBJ1-6|-|-|14|TRBV6-1
CASLRDTDNSPLHF
TGTGCCAGCCTCCGGGACACCGATAATTCACCCCTCCACTTT
>TRBJ1-5|-|-|16|TRBV2
CASSEARQRGNQPQHF
TGTGCCAGCAGTGAAGCTAGGCAGCGGGGGAATCAGCCCCAGCATTTT
>TRBJ2-7|-|TRBD1|15|TRBV10-3
CATHDDRGGSYEQYF
TGTGCCACACACGACGACAGGGGGGGATCCTACGAGCAGTACTTC
>TRBJ2-2|-|-|15|TRBV7-9
CASSPGVMETGELFF
TGTGCCAGCAGCCCCGGGGTAATGGAGACCGGGGAGCTGTTTTTT
>TRBJ1-2|-|TRBD1|15|TRBV6-5
CASMTGDKSNYGYTF
TGTGCCAGCATGACAGGGGATAAATCTAACTATGGCTACACCTTC
>TRBJ2-1|once|-|15|TRBV9
CASSVDQGTYNEQFF
TGTGCCAGCAGCGTAGACCAGGGAACCTACAATGAGCAGTTCTTC
>TRBJ2-1|-|-|14|TRBV2
CASSGQVIYNEQFF
TGTGCCAGCAGTGGACAGGTTATTTACAATGAGCAGTTCTTC
>TRBJ1-2|-|TRBD1|16|TRBV7-9
CASTPFPGQKNYGYTF
TGTGCCAGCACCCCATTTCCGGGACAGAAAAACTATGGCTACACCTTC
>TRBJ2-5|-|TRBD1|15|TRBV6-6
CASSYGGTGLETQYF
TGTGCCAGCAGTTACGGTGGGACAGGGTTAGAGACCCAGTACTTC
>TRBJ2-1|-|TRBD2|17|TRBV11-2
CASSLDGYGTSSNEQFF
TGTGCCAGCAGCTTAGATGGGTATGGGACTAGCTCCAATGAGCAGTTCTTC
>TRBJ1-5|-|-|16|TRBV19
CASSAGRGTVNQPQHF
TGTGCCAGTAGTGCCGGGAGGGGGACGGTTAATCAGCCCCAGCATTTT
>TRBJ1-5|-|TRBD1|19|TRBV5-8
CASSLRAKGQGFSNQPQHF
TGTGCCAGCAGCTTGAGGGCCAAGGGACAGGGGTTTAGCAATCAGCCCCAGCATTTT
>TRBJ2-2|-|-|12|TRBV9
CASSRTAGELFF
TGTGCCAGCAGCCGGACAGCCGGGGAGCTGTTTTTT
>TRBJ2-3|-|-|15|TRBV10-2
CASSDFAVGTDTQYF
TGCGCCAGCAGTGACTTCGCGGTTGGCACAGATACGCAGTATTTT
>TRBJ2-7|-|TRBD1|14|TRBV7-2
CASSPRDRVYEQYF
TGTGCCAGCAGTCCCCGGGACAGGGTTTACGAGCAGTACTTC
>TRBJ2-1|-|TRBD2|20|TRBV2
CASSEAGLAGPLDSYNEQFF
TGTGCCAGCAGTGAAGCTGGGCTAGCGGGTCCCCTTGACTCCTACAATGAGCAGTTCTTC
>TRBJ2-7|-|-|15|TRBV9
CASSVGSGYSYEQYF
TGTGCCAGCAGCGTAGGATCAGGATACTCTTACGAGCAGTACTTC
>TRBJ2-7|-|-|14|TRBV18
CASSPTGPSYEQYF
TGTGCCAGCTCTCCTACAGGTCCATCCTACGAGCAGTACTTC
>TRBJ1-2|-|TRBD1|10|TRBV30
CATTGVGYTF
TGTGCCACGACAGGGGTAGGCTACACCTTC
>TRBJ2-2|-|TRBD1|17|TRBV7-8
CASTNRGGTGVTGELFF
TGTGCCAGCACCAACCGGGGCGGGACAGGGGTCACCGGGGAGCTGTTTTTT